This T cell receptor (beta chain) derives from a study of blood T cell repertoires in COVID-19 (dated by TCRdb to between 2020 and 2021). Study-level background: Collaborator samples came from the United States, Italy and Spain and covered acute and convalescent phases of COVID-19. The material from the prospective study consisted of cDNA or gDNA derived from T cells, B-cell-depleted T cells, or PBMCs. Where HLA class I and class II types were available, the types were taken from metadata supplied by the sample provider, not from assay-based typing. Deeply sampled blood TCRbeta repertoires from subjects exposed to, actively infected with, or recovered from COVID-19 were included in the dataset. Samples were obtained from the ongoing ImmuneRACE study (first 160 participants) and from about 1,300 subjects provided by 6 global collaborators. The repertoires were made available in a free public database intended to serve as a resource for research on the immune response to SARS-CoV-2. A de-identified subject ID, COVID-19 status, age in years and sex were almost always included in the sample metadata. Paper-wide results and their limitations: Clinical and demographic metadata were provided uncurated, with the amount varying by source and participant.

CDR1 MGHRA and CDR2 YSYEKL were looked up in the germline V gene. The CDR3 measures 16 amino acids from cysteine to phenylalanine. Just the 48-base CDR3 DNA is kept, in frame starting at base 1. Ends trimmed: V by 4 bases, J by 2 bases; bases unmatched to a gene: 10. A word on this clone: Its antigen target is currently unknown. The sample holds no much larger clone one base away, and base qualities are not on file.

Enrolling through a virtual design, the prospective study's participants ranged in age from roughly 18 to 90 years and lived across about two dozen United States geographic areas. In the prospective study, participants were assigned to cohorts based on the clinical history participants reported in a screening survey and a study questionnaire. ImmuneRACE Cohort 3 recovered participants were defined by two consecutive negative NP/OP PCR tests, healthcare professional clearance, or symptom resolution. Mobile phlebotomists in the prospective study collected whole blood, serum and a nasopharyngeal or oropharyngeal swab from every participant. Participants in the prospective study had the option to provide additional blood draws and questionnaires over a roughly two-month period. Before DNA extraction, prospective study blood samples were shipped either frozen or at room temperature. TCRbeta CDR3 regions were amplified from genomic DNA using the immunoSEQ Assay, a bias-controlled multiplex PCR. Per the source publication's procedure: Nucleated cell counts per sample were estimated from amplification of reference gene primers within the assay. To quantify the absolute abundance of each unique TCRbeta CDR3 rearrangement, sequence reads were collapsed and filtered. For each sample, productive Simpson clonality was calculated by taking the square root of Simpson's diversity index across productive rearrangements. TCRdb took this table from immuneACCESS and kept in-frame rearrangements with V and J called. Such tables lack part of the clones; where checked against another copy, unresolved V genes explain under half of the gap, and the rest is unexplained. The V and J calls and the clone size are those of that table, but D and trimming were determined from the DNA. The table for this sample lists a few hundred thousand clones; around 89% of them were counted only once. The biggest ten clones account for approximately 4.2% of the sample.

This chain is built from TRBV4-1 and TRBJ1-1, and 7 junction bases match TRBD1. This clonotype was sampled from a woman in her 30s who had recovered from COVID-19. Source material: PBMCs or T cells enriched from blood (not recorded which). Here the CDR3 is given as CASSPALGTENTEAFF. The base sequence is TGCGCCAGCAGCCCAGCCCTCGGGACAGAAAACACTGAAGCTTTCTTT.